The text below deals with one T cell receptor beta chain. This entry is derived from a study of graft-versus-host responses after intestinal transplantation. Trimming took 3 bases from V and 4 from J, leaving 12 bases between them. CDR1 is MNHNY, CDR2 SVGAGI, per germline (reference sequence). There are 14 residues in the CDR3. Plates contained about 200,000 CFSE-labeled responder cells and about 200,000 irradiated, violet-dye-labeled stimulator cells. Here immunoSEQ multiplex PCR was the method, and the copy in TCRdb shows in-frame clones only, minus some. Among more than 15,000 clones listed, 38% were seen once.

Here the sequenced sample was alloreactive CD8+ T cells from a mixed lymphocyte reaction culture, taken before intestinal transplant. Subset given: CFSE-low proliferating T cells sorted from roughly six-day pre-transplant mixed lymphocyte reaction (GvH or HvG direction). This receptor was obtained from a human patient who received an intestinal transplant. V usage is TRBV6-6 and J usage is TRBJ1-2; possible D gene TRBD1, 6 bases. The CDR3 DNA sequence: TGTGCCAGCAGTTATACAGGGTTTGCCTATGGCTACACCTTC. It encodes CASSYTGFAYGYTF.